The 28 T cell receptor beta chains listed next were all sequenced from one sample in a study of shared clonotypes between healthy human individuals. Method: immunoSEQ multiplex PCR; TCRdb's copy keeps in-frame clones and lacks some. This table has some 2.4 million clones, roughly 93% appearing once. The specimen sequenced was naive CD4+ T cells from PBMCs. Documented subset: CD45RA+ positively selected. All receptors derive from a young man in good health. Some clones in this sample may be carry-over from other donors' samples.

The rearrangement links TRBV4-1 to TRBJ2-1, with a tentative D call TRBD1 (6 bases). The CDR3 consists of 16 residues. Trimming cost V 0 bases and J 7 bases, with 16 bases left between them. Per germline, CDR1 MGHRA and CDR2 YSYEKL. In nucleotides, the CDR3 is TGCGCCAGCAGCCAAGAGGAAACCAGGGGTAGGAATGAGCAGTTCTTC. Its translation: CASSQEETRGRNEQFF.

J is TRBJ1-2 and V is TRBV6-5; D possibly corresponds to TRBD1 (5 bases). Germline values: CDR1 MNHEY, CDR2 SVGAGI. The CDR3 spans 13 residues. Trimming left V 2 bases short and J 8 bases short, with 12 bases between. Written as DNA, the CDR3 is TGTGCCAGCAGTTACCAGGGAATAGGAGGCTACACCTTC. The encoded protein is CASSYQGIGGYTF.

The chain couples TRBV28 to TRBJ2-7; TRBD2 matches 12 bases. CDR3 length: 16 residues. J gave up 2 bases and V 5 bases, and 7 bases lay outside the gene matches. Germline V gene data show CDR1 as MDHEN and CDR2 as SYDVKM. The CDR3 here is CASSPWTSGTPYEQYF. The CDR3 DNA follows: TGTGCCAGCAGTCCGTGGACTAGCGGGACCCCCTACGAGCAGTACTTC. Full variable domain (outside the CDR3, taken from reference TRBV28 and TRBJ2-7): DVKVTQSSRYLVKRTGEKVFLECVQDMDHENMFWYRQDPGLGLRLIYFSYDVKMKEKGDIPEGYSVSREKKERFSLILESASTNQTSMYLCASSPWTSGTPYEQYFGPGTRLTVT.

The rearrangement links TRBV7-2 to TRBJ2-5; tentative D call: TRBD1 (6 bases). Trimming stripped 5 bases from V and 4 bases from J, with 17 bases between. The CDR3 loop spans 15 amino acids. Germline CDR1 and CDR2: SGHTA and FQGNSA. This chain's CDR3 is CASSADRPRGETQYF. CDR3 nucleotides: TGTGCCAGCAGCGCCGACAGGCCCCGTGGAGAGACCCAGTACTTC.

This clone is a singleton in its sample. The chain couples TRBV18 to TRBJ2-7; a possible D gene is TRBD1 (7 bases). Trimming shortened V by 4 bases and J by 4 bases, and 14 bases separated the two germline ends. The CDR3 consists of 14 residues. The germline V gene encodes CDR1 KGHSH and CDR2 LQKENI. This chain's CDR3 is CASSRAGGGYEQYF. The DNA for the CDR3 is TGTGCCAGCTCACGCGCAGGGGGAGGATACGAGCAGTACTTC.

The CDR3 region has the DNA TGTGCCATCAGTGAGTCGGGGGGCAGCAACTACGAGCAGTACTTC. This translates into CAISESGGSNYEQYF. The chain recombines TRBV10-3 with TRBJ2-7; D is possibly TRBD1 or TRBD2 (6 bases each). CDR3 size: 15 residues. The germline V gene encodes CDR1 ENHRY and CDR2 SYGVKD. Trimming cost V 0 bases and J 3 bases, with 12 bases left between them.

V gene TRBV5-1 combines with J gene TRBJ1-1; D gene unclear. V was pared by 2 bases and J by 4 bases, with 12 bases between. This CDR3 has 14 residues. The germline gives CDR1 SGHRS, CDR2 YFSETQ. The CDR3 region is CASSLWSESTEAFF. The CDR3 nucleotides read TGCGCCAGCAGCTTATGGTCAGAGAGCACTGAAGCTTTCTTT.

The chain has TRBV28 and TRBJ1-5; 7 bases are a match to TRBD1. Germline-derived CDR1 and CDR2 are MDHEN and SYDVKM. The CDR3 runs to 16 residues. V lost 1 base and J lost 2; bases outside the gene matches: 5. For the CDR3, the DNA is TGTGCCAGCAGTTTATATAGGACAGGCCGCAATCAGCCCCAGCATTTT. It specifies CASSLYRTGRNQPQHF.

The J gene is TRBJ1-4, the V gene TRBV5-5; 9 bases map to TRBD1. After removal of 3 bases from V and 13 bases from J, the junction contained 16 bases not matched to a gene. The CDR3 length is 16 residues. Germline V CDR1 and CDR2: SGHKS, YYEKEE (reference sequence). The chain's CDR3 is CASSSRDRVSESSLFF. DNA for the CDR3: TGTGCCAGCAGCTCCCGGGACAGGGTATCCGAGTCGTCACTGTTTTTT.

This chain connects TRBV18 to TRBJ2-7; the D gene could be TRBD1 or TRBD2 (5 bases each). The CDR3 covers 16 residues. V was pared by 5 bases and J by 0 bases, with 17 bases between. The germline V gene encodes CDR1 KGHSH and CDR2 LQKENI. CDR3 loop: CASSATGTRSSYEQYF. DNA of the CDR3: TGTGCCAGCTCAGCGACCGGGACGAGGAGCTCCTACGAGCAGTACTTC.

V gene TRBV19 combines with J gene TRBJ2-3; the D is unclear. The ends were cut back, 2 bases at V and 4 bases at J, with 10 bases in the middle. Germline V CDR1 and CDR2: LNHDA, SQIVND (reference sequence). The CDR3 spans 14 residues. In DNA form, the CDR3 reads TGTGCCAGTAGTATACTGGCTGCCTCAGATACGCAGTATTTT. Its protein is CASSILAASDTQYF. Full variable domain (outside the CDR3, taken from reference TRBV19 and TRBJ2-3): DGGITQSPKYLFRKEGQNVTLSCEQNLNHDAMYWYRQDPGQGLRLIYYSQIVNDFQKGDIAEGYSVSREKKESFPLTVTSAQKNPTAFYLCASSILAASDTQYFGPGTRLTVL.

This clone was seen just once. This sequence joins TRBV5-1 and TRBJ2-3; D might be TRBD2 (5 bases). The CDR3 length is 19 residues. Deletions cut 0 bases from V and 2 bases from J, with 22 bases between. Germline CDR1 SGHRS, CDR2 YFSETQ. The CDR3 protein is CASSLGFYLSDSTTDTQYF. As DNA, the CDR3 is TGCGCCAGCAGCTTGGGATTTTATTTATCGGACTCAACCACAGATACGCAGTATTTT.

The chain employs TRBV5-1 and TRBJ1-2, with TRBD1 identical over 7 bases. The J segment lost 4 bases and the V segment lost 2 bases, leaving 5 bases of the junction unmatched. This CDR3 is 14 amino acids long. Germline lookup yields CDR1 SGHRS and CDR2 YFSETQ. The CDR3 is CASSFLTGAYGYTF. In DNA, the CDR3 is TGCGCCAGCAGCTTCCTAACAGGGGCCTATGGCTACACCTTC.

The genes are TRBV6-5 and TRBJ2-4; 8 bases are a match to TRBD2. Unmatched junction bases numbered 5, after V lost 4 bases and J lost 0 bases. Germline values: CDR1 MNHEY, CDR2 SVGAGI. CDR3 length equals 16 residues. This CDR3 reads CASSSIAGPAKNIQYF. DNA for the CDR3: TGTGCCAGCAGTTCCATAGCGGGGCCAGCCAAAAACATTCAGTACTTC.

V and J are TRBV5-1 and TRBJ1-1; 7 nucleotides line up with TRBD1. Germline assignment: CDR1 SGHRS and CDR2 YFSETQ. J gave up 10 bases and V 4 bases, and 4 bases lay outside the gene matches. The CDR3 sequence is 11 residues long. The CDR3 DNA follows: TGCGCCAGCAGCGGGGGACAGAGAGCTTTCTTT. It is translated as CASSGGQRAFF.

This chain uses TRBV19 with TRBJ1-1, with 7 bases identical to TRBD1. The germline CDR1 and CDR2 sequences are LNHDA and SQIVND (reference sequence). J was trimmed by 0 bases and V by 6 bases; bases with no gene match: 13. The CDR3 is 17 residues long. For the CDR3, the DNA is TGTGCCAGTAGCCTCCCGGCGAGGGGGCGCTTGAACACTGAAGCTTTCTTT. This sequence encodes CASSLPARGRLNTEAFF.

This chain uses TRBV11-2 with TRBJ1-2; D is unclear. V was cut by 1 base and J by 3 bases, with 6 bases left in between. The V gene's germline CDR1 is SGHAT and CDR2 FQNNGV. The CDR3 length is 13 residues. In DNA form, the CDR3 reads TGTGCCAGCAGCTTAGCCGGGGACTATGGCTACACCTTC. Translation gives CASSLAGDYGYTF. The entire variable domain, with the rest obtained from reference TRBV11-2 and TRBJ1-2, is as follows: EAGVAQSPRYKIIEKRQSVAFWCNPISGHATLYWYQQILGQGPKLLIQFQNNGVVDDSQLPKDRFSAERLKGVDSTLKIQPAKLEDSAVYLCASSLAGDYGYTFGSGTRLTVV.

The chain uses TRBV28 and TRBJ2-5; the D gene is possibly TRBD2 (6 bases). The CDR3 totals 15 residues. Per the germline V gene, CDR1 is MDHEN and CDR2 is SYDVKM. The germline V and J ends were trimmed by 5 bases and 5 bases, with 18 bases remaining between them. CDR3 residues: CASSPQGSGVETQYF. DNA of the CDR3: TGTGCCAGCAGTCCGCAAGGTTCGGGAGTTGAGACCCAGTACTTC. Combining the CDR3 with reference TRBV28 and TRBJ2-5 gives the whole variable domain DVKVTQSSRYLVKRTGEKVFLECVQDMDHENMFWYRQDPGLGLRLIYFSYDVKMKEKGDIPEGYSVSREKKERFSLILESASTNQTSMYLCASSPQGSGVETQYFGPGTRLLVL.

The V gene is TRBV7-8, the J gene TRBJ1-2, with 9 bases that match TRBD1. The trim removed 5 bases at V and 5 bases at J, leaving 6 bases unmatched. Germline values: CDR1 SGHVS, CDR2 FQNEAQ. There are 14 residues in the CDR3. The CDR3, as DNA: TGTGCCAGCAGCATAGGACAGGGGTTTTATGGCTACACCTTC. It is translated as CASSIGQGFYGYTF.

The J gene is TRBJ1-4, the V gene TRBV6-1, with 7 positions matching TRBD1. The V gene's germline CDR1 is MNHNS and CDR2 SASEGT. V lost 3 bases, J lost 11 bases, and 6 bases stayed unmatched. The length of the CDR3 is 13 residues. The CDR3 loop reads CASSEETGDKLFF. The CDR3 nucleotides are TGTGCCAGCAGTGAGGAAACAGGGGATAAACTGTTTTTT.

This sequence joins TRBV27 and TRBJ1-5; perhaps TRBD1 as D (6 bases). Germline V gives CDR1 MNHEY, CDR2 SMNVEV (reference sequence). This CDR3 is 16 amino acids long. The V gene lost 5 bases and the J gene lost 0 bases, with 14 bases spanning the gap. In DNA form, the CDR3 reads TGTGCCAGCAGTCCCCGGGACACGAATAGCAATCAGCCCCAGCATTTT. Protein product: CASSPRDTNSNQPQHF.

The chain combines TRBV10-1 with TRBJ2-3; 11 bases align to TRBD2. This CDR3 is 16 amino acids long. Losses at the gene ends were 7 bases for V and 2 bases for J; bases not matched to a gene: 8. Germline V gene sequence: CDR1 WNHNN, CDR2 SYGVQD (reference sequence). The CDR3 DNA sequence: TGCGCCAGCATGACGGGACTAGCGGACGACACAGATACGCAGTATTTT. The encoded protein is CASMTGLADDTDTQYF.

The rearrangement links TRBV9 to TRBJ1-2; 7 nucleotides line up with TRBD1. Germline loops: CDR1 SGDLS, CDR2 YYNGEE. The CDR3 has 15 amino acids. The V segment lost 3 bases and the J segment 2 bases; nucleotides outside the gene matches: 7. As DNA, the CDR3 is TGTGCCAGCAGCGCCTGGGGACAGAGGAACTATGGCTACACCTTC. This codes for CASSAWGQRNYGYTF. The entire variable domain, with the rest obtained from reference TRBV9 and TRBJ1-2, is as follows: DSGVTQTPKHLITATGQRVTLRCSPRSGDLSVYWYQQSLDQGLQFLIQYYNGEERAKGNILERFSAQQFPDLHSELNLSSLELGDSALYFCASSAWGQRNYGYTFGSGTRLTVV.

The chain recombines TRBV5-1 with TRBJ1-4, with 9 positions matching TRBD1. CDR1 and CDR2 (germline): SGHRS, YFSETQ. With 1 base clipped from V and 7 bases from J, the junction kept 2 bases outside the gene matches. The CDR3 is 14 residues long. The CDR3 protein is CASSLWDRAEKLFF. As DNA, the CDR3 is TGCGCCAGCAGCTTGTGGGACAGGGCTGAAAAACTGTTTTTT.

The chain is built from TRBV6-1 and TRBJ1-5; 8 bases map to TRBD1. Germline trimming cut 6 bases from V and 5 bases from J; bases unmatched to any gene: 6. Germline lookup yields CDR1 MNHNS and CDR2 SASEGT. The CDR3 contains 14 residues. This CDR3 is CASSQGTGYQPQHF. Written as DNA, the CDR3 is TGTGCCAGCAGCCAGGGGACAGGTTATCAGCCCCAGCATTTT.

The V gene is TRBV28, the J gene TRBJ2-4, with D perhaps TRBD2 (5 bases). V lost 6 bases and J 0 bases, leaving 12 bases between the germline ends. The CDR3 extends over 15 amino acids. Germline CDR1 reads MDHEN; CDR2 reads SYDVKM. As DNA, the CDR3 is TGTGCCAGCAGCAGAGGACTTCTAGCCAAAAACATTCAGTACTTC. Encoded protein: CASSRGLLAKNIQYF.

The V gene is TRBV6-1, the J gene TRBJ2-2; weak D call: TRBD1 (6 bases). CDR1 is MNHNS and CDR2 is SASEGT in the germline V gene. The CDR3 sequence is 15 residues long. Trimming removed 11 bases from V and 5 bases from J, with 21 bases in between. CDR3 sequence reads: CAVGFGRGGTGELFF. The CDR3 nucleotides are TGTGCCGTCGGGTTCGGCAGGGGCGGAACCGGGGAGCTGTTTTTT.

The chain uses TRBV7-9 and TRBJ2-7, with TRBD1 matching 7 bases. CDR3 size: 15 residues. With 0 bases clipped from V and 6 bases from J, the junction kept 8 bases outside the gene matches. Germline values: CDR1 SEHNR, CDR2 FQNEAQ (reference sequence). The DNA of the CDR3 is TGTGCCAGCAGCTTAGCGCGAGGGGGCCAAGGCGAGCAGTACTTC. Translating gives CASSLARGGQGEQYF.